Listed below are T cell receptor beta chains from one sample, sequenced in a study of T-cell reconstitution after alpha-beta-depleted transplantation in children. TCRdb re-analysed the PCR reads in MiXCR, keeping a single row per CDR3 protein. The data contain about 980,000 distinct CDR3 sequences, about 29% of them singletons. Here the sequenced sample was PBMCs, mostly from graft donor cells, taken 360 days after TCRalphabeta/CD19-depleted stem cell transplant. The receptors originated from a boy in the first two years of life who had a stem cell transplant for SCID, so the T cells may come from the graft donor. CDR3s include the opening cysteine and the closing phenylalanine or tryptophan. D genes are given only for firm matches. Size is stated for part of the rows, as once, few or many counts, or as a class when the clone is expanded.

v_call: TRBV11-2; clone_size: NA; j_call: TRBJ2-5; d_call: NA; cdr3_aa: CASSYDRGAMAQYF; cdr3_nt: TGTGCCAGCAGCTACGACCGGGGGGCTATGGCCCAGTACTTC
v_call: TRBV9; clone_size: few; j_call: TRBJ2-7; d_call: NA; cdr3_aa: CASSVVYYEQYF; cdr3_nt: TGTGCCAGCAGCGTAGTTTACTACGAGCAGTACTTC
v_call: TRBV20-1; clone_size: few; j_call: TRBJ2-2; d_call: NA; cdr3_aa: CSARSSLIGVSGELFF; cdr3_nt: TGCAGTGCTAGGTCTAGCCTCATTGGAGTTAGCGGGGAGCTGTTTTTT
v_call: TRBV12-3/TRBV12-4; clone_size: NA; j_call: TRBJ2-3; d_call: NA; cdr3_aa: CASSPRLGGTDTQYF; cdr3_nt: TGTGCCAGCAGTCCTCGCTTGGGGGGCACAGATACGCAGTATTTT
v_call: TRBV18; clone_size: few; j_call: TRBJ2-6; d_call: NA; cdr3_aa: CASSHKDSGANVLTF; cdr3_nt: TGTGCCAGCTCCCACAAAGACTCTGGGGCCAACGTCCTGACTTTC
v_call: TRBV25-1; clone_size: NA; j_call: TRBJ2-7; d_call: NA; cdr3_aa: CASSESPPHEQYF; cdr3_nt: TGTGCCAGCAGTGAATCCCCCCCCCACGAGCAGTACTTC
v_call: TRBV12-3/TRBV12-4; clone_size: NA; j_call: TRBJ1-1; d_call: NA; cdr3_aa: CASSLGRGRTEAFF; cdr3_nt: TGTGCCAGCAGTTTAGGAAGGGGACGGACTGAAGCTTTCTTT
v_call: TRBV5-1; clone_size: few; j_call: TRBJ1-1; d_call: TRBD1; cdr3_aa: CASSLPRTGGFNTEAFF; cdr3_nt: TGCGCCAGCAGCCTTCCTCGGACAGGGGGGTTTAACACTGAAGCTTTCTTT
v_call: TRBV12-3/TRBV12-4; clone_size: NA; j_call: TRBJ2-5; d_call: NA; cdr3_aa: CASSLGGSEETQYF; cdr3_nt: TGTGCCAGCAGCCTCGGTGGAAGTGAGGAGACCCAGTACTTC
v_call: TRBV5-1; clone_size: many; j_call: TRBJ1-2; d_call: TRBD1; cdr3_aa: CASSSDRTWGGYTF; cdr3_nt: TGCGCCAGCAGCTCGGACAGGACATGGGGAGGCTACACCTTC
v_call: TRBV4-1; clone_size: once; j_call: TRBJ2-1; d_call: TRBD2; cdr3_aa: CASSQGPSGGPLNEQFF; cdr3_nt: TGCGCCAGCAGCCAAGGCCCTAGCGGGGGGCCCCTCAATGAGCAGTTCTTC
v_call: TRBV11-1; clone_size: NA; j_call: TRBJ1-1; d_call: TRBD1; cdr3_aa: CASSFPVSRDSLNTEAFF; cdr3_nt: TGTGCCAGCAGCTTCCCCGTTTCCCGGGACAGTTTGAACACTGAAGCTTTCTTT
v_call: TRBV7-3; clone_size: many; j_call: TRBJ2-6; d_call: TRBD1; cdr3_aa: CASSLTGAGANVLTF; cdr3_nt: TGTGCCAGCAGCCTGACAGGGGCTGGGGCCAACGTCCTGACTTTC
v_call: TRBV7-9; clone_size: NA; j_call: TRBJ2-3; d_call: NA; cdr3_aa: CASSGWTVYEDTQYF; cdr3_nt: TGTGCCAGCAGCGGTTGGACGGTGTATGAGGATACGCAGTATTTT